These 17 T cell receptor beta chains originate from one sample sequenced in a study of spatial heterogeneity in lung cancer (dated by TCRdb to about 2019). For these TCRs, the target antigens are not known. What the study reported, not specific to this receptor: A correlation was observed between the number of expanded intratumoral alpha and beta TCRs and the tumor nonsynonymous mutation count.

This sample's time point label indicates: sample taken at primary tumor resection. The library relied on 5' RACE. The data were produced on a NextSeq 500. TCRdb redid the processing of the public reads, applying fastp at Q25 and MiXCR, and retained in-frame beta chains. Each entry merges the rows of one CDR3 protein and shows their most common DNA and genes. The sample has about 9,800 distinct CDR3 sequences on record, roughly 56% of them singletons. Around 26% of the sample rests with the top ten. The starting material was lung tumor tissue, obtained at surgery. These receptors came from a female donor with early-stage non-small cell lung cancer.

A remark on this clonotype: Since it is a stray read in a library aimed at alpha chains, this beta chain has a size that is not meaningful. CDR3 nucleotide sequence: TGTGCCAGCAGTGAAAGTACCACATACCCTTACGAGCAGTACTTC. This sequence encodes CASSESTTYPYEQYF. J is TRBJ2-7 and V is TRBV6-1, with D uncertain. There are 15 residues in the CDR3. Trimming took 2 bases from V and 4 from J, leaving 15 bases between them. The germline V gene has CDR1 MNHNS and CDR2 SASEGT.

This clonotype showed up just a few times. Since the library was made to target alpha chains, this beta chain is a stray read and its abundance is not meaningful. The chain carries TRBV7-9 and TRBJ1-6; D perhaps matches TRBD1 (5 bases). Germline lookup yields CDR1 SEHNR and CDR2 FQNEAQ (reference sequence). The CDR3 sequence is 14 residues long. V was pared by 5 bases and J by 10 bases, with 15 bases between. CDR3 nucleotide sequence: TGTGCCAGCAGCCGTGGGGGTAGTCCATCACCCCTCCACTTT. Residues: CASSRGGSPSPLHF.

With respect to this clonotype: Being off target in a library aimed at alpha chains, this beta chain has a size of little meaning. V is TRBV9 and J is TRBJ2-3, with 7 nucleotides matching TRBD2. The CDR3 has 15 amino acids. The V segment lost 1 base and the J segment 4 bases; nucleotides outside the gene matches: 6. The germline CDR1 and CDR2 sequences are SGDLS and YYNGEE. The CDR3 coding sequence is TGTGCCAGCAGCGTACTGGGGAGGGCAGCAGATACGCAGTATTTT. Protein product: CASSVLGRAADTQYF.

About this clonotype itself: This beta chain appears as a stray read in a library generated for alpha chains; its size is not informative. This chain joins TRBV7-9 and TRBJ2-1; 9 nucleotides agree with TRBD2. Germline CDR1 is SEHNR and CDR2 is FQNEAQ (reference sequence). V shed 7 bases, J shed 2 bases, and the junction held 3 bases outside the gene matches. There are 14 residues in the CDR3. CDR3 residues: CASTPSGTYNEQFF. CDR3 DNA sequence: TGTGCCAGCACCCCTAGCGGGACCTACAATGAGCAGTTCTTC.

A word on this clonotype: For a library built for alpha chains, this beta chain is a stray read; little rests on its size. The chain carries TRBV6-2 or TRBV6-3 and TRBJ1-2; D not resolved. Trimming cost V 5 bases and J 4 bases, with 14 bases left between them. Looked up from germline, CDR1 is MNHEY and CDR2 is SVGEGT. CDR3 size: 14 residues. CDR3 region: CASSQPRNPYGYTF. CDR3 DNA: TGTGCCAGCAGTCAACCCAGGAATCCCTATGGCTACACCTTC.

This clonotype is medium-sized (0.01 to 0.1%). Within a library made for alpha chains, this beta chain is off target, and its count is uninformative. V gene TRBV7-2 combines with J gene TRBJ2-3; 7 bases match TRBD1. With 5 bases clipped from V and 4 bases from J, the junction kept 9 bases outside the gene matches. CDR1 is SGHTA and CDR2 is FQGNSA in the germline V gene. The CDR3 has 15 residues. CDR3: CASSTRQGFADTQYF. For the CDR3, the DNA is TGTGCCAGCAGCACCCGACAGGGATTCGCAGATACGCAGTATTTT.

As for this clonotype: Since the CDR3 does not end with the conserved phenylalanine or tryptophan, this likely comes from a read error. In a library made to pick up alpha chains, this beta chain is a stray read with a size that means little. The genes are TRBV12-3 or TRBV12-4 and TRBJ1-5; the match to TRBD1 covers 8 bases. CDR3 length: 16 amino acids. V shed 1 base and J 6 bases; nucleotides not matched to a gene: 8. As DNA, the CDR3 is TGTGCCAGCAGTTTAGGGGCTCAGGGGGCGGGTCAGCCCCAGCATGTT. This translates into CASSLGAQGAGQPQHV.

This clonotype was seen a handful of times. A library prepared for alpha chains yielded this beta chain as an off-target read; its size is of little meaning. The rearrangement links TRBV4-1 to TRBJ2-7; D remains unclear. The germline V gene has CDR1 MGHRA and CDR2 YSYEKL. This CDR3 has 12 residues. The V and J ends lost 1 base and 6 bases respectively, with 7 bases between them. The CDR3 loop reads CASSQVGSEQYF. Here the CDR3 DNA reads TGCGCCAGCAGCCAAGTTGGAAGCGAGCAGTACTTC.

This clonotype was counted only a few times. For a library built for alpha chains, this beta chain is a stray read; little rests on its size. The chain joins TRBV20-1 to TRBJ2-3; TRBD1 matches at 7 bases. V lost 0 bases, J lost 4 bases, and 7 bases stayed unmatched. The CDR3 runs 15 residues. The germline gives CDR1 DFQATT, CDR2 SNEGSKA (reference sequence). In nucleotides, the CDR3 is TGCAGTGCTAGAGATCGGACTCAGGGGGCAGATACGCAGTATTTT. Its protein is CSARDRTQGADTQYF.

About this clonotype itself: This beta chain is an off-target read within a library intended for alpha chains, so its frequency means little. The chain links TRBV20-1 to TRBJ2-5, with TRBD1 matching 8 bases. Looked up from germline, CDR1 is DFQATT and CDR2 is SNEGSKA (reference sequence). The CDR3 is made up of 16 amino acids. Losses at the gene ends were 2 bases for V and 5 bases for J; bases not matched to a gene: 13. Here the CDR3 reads CSARKNGQGIRETQYF. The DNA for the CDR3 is TGCAGTGCTAGAAAAAATGGACAGGGAATTCGGGAGACCCAGTACTTC.

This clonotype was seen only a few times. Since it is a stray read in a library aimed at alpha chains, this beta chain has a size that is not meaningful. The CDR3 loop is CASSVRDRVGNEQFF. CDR3 coding DNA: TGTGCCAGCAGCGTACGGGACAGGGTTGGCAATGAGCAGTTCTTC. J is TRBJ2-1 and V is TRBV4-2, with 9 nucleotides matching TRBD1. V lost 5 bases, J lost 6 bases, and 8 bases stayed unmatched. Germline values: CDR1 LGHNA, CDR2 YNFKEQ. This CDR3 region has 15 residues.

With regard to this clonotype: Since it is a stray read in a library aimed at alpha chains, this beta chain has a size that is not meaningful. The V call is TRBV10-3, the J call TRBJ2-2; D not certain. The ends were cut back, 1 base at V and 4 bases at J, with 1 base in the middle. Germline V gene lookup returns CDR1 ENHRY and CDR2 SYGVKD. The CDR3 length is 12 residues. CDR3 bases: TGTGCCATCAGTGAGTTCACCGGGGAGCTGTTTTTT. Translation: CAISEFTGELFF.

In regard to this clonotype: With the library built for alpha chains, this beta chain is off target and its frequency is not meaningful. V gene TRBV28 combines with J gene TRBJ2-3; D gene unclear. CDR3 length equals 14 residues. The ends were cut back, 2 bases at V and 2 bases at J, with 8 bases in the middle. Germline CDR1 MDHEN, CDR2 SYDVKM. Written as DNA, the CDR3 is TGTGCCAGCAGTTTACAAGAATTCACAGATACGCAGTATTTT. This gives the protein CASSLQEFTDTQYF. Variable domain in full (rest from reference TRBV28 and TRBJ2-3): DVKVTQSSRYLVKRTGEKVFLECVQDMDHENMFWYRQDPGLGLRLIYFSYDVKMKEKGDIPEGYSVSREKKERFSLILESASTNQTSMYLCASSLQEFTDTQYFGPGTRLTVL.

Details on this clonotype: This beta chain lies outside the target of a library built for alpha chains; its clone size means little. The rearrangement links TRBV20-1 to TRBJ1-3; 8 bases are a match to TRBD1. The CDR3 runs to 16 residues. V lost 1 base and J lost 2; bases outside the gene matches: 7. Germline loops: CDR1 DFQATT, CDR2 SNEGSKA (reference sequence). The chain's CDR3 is CSARVSKGQAGNTIYF. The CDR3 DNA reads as TGCAGTGCTAGAGTTAGTAAGGGACAGGCTGGAAACACCATATATTTT.

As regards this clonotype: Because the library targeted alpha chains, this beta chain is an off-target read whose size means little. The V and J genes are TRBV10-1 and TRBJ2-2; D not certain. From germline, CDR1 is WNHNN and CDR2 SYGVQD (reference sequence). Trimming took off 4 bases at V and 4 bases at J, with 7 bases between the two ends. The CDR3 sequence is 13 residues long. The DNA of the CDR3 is TGCGCCAGCAGTGGGTCCTCCACCGGGGAGCTGTTTTTT. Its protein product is CASSGSSTGELFF.

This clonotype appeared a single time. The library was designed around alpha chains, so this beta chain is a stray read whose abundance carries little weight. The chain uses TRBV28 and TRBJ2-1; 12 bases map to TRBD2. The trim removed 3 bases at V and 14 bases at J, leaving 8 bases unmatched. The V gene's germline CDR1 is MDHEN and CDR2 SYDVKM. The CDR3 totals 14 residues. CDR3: CASSFGLAGRWEFF. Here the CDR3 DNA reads TGTGCCAGCAGTTTCGGACTAGCGGGGCGGTGGGAGTTCTTC.

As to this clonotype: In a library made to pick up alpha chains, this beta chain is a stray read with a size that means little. The CDR3 is CASSQTGYQPQHF. CDR3 bases: TGTGCCAGCAGCCAAACAGGTTATCAGCCCCAGCATTTT. The rearrangement joins TRBV4-2 to TRBJ1-5; the D gene is possibly TRBD1 (5 bases). Germline V CDR1 and CDR2: LGHNA, YNFKEQ. This CDR3 is 13 amino acids long. Deletions cut 2 bases from V and 5 bases from J, with 7 bases between.